The 7 T cell receptor beta chains below all came from one sample that was sequenced in a study of OX40 agonist ivuxolimab in advanced cancers. Only in-frame clones appear in the TCRdb table, and some are missing; sequencing was by immunoSEQ multiplex PCR. The sample holds around 100,000 clones; about 91% are singletons and the top ten take around 0.16%. This specimen consisted of CD4+ or CD8+ T cells sorted from blood, obtained in a trial of the OX40 agonist ivuxolimab. These receptors were obtained from an adult with an advanced solid tumor such as melanoma, head and neck, liver or kidney cancer.

The V gene is TRBV30, the J gene TRBJ2-6; the match to TRBD1 covers 8 bases. V trimming: 3 bases; J trimming: 0 bases; junction bases outside the gene matches: 7. Germline-derived CDR1 and CDR2 are GTSNPN and SVGIG (reference sequence). This CDR3 is built from 17 residues. In nucleotides, the CDR3 is TGTGCCTGGAGCAGGGGGCGATCCCGCTCTGGGGCCAACGTCCTGACTTTC. Translation gives CAWSRGRSRSGANVLTF. The full variable domain, its missing parts supplied by reference TRBV30 and TRBJ2-6, is SQTIHQWPATLVQPVGSPLSLECTVEGTSNPNLYWYRQAAGRGLQLLFYSVGIGQISSEVPQNLSASRPQDRQFILSSKKLLLSDSGFYLCAWSRGRSRSGANVLTFGAGSRLTVL.

The V gene is TRBV30, the J gene TRBJ2-7, with 13 bases fitting TRBD2. Losses at the gene ends were 3 bases for V and 3 bases for J; bases not matched to a gene: 11. CDR1 is GTSNPN, CDR2 SVGIG, per germline (reference sequence). This CDR3 is built from 17 residues. The CDR3 sequence: CAWSDGLAGVSFYEQYF. DNA of the CDR3: TGTGCCTGGAGCGACGGACTAGCGGGAGTCAGCTTCTACGAGCAGTACTTC.

The J gene is TRBJ1-1, the V gene TRBV5-1; 7 nucleotides line up with TRBD1. Germline V CDR1 and CDR2: SGHRS, YFSETQ. With V trimmed by 5 bases and J by 1 base, 5 bases remained unmatched. The CDR3 consists of 14 residues. The chain's CDR3 is CASSRQGPNTEAFF. The CDR3 nucleotides are TGCGCCAGCAGTCGACAGGGTCCGAACACTGAAGCTTTCTTT.

Details on this clone: Other DNA sequences within the sample encode an identical CDR3. The chain uses TRBV5-1 and TRBJ2-7, with 7 bases that match TRBD1. From germline, CDR1 is SGHRS and CDR2 YFSETQ. The trim removed 0 bases at V and 4 bases at J, leaving 4 bases unmatched. The CDR3 length is 14 residues. The CDR3 here is CASSLEGQLYEQYF. In DNA form, the CDR3 reads TGCGCCAGCAGCTTGGAGGGACAGTTATACGAGCAGTACTTC.

V usage is TRBV14 and J usage is TRBJ2-3; TRBD1 might be the D (6 bases). V lost 0 bases to trimming and J lost 5 bases, with 9 bases between them. Germline V gene lookup returns CDR1 SGHDN and CDR2 FVKESK. This CDR3 has 14 amino acids. The chain's CDR3 is CASSQDRGLDTQYF. The DNA of the CDR3 is TGTGCCAGCAGCCAAGACAGGGGTCTAGATACGCAGTATTTT.

The CDR3, as DNA: TGCGCCAGCAGTGGGGGACGTAATGAAAAACTGTTTTTT. It codes for CASSGGRNEKLFF. The genes are TRBV5-1 and TRBJ1-4; a possible D gene is TRBD1 (5 bases). Trimming took 5 bases from V and 4 from J, leaving 9 bases between them. CDR1 is SGHRS and CDR2 is YFSETQ in the germline V gene. The CDR3 runs 13 residues.

The chain combines TRBV19 with TRBJ2-2; the D is unclear. CDR1 and CDR2 from the germline V gene are LNHDA and SQIVND (reference sequence). V was cut by 3 bases and J by 4 bases, with 15 bases left in between. The CDR3 has 16 amino acids. The chain's CDR3 is CASSIGRRKTTGELFF. In nucleotides, the CDR3 is TGTGCCAGTAGTATTGGAAGGCGGAAGACCACCGGGGAGCTGTTTTTT.